A single sample is the source of the 9 T cell receptor beta chains below, sequenced in a study of cytomegalovirus exposure and HLA in healthy donors. The study ran its PCR with 60 Vbeta and 13 Jbeta primers. The repertoire was sequenced with immunoSEQ multiplex PCR; TCRdb's copy has only in-frame clones and lacks some. The sample carries 150,000 to 200,000 clones, 82% recorded once. Sequenced sample: PBMCs. These receptors originate from a middle-aged man in good health and CMV-seronegative.

The chain combines TRBV6-5 with TRBJ2-3; D may be TRBD2 (7 bases). Germline lookup yields CDR1 MNHEY and CDR2 SVGAGI. V was shortened by 2 bases and J by 2 bases, with 14 bases between the two germline ends. The CDR3 has 16 amino acids. The CDR3 bases are TGTGCCAGCAGTTACGACGCGGGGGCCTCCACAGATACGCAGTATTTT. Translated, it gives CASSYDAGASTDTQYF.

V and J are TRBV7-9 and TRBJ2-7; the D gene is possibly TRBD1 (5 bases). Trimming removed 5 bases from V and 3 bases from J, with 11 bases in between. This CDR3 comprises 13 residues. CDR1 is SEHNR and CDR2 is FQNEAQ in the germline V gene (reference sequence). The CDR3 protein is CASSQQDVYEQYF. The CDR3 DNA reads TGTGCCAGCAGCCAACAGGACGTCTACGAGCAGTACTTC.

The J gene is TRBJ1-5, the V gene TRBV6-5, with a possible D match to TRBD1 (5 bases). V was shortened by 0 bases and J by 4 bases, with 10 bases between the two germline ends. There are 15 residues in the CDR3. CDR1 is MNHEY, CDR2 SVGAGI, per germline. The DNA for the CDR3 is TGTGCCAGCAGTTACTCCAGGGTTGGTAATCAGCCCCAGCATTTT. Residues: CASSYSRVGNQPQHF.

In this sample, this clone turned up once. V is TRBV4-3 and J is TRBJ2-5; D unclear. The tail of the sequence fits TRBJ2-7 better, so the J call may be wrong. CDR1 is LGHNA, CDR2 YSLEER, per germline. This CDR3 has 16 amino acids. This CDR3 is CASSQDYSRVAYEQYF. DNA of the CDR3: TGCGCCAGCAGCCAAGATTACTCACGGGTGGCCTACGAGCAGTACTTC.

The chain combines TRBV29-1 with TRBJ1-5; TRBD1 might be the D (5 bases). V was shortened by 6 bases and J by 12 bases, with 15 bases between the two germline ends. This CDR3 spans 11 amino acids. Germline V lookup: CDR1 SQVTM, CDR2 ANQGSEA. The CDR3 DNA reads TGCAGCGTCGGGGGAGGTTTTGGCCAGCATTTT. Translating gives CSVGGGFGQHF.

The CDR3: CASRSPTDPEQYF. CDR3 nucleotides: TGTGCCAGCAGGAGTCCGACAGACCCCGAGCAGTACTTC. V gene TRBV28 combines with J gene TRBJ2-7, with TRBD1 as a possible D gene (5 bases). V shed 6 bases and J shed 6 bases, with 15 bases lying between them. The CDR3 contains 13 residues. The germline V gene encodes CDR1 MDHEN and CDR2 SYDVKM. The variable domain in full, with the rest retrieved from reference TRBV28 and TRBJ2-7, is DVKVTQSSRYLVKRTGEKVFLECVQDMDHENMFWYRQDPGLGLRLIYFSYDVKMKEKGDIPEGYSVSREKKERFSLILESASTNQTSMYLCASRSPTDPEQYFGPGTRLTVT.

About this clone: The junction shows a germline mismatch at one end, possibly a read error. The genes are TRBV6-5 and TRBJ2-5; 7 bases are a match to TRBD1. Germline lookup yields CDR1 MNHEY and CDR2 SVGAGI. This CDR3 comprises 15 residues. For the CDR3, the DNA is TGTGCCAGCAGTTACTCCAGGGGGTTGGTAGAGACCCAGCACTTC. Protein sequence: CASSYSRGLVETQHF.

V gene TRBV6-5 combines with J gene TRBJ2-5, with TRBD1 matching over 9 bases. CDR1 and CDR2 (germline): MNHEY, SVGAGI. The CDR3 sequence is 14 residues long. The junction had 5 bases not matched to a gene; V was cut back by 6 bases and J by 3 bases. For the CDR3, the DNA is TGTGCCAGCAGGGGATGGACAGGGGAAGAGACCCAGTACTTC. Amino acid sequence: CASRGWTGEETQYF.

The J gene is TRBJ1-1, the V gene TRBV10-3, with a tentative D call TRBD1 (6 bases). The germline CDR1 and CDR2 sequences are ENHRY and SYGVKD. Trimming took 5 bases from V and 5 from J, leaving 15 bases between them. The CDR3 has 14 residues. The CDR3 DNA sequence: TGTGCCATCAGTACGGGGGGGGGCAGGACTGAAGCTTTCTTT. Its protein product is CAISTGGGRTEAFF.